The T cell receptor beta chain described here comes from a study of blood T cell repertoires in COVID-19 (dated by TCRdb to between 2020 and 2021). For the study in its entirety: Samples covering the acute and convalescent phases of COVID-19 were provided by collaborators in the United States, Italy and Spain. The samples were drawn from the first 160 participants of the ongoing ImmuneRACE study and from 950 to 1,500 subjects provided by 6 global collaborators. Deeply sampled blood TCRbeta repertoires from subjects exposed to, actively infected with, or recovered from COVID-19 were included in the dataset. The prospective study material was composed of cDNA or gDNA derived from T cells, B-cell-depleted T cells, or PBMCs. The sample metadata nearly always contained a de-identified subject ID, COVID-19 status, age in years and sex. A freely available public database, intended as a resource for researchers studying the immune response to SARS-CoV-2, is where the repertoires were released. Where HLA class I and class II types were available, the types were taken from metadata supplied by the sample provider, not from assay-based typing. Study-level results and caveats: The amount of clinical and demographic metadata varied by source and participant and was provided uncurated.

Relative to germline, V is missing 2 bases and J is missing 2 bases, with 4 bases of the junction outside any gene match. From the cysteine through the phenylalanine, the CDR3 covers 15 amino acids. Only CDR3 DNA remains: 45 bases, in frame from the first base. CDR1 and CDR2 are drawn from the germline V gene: SGHTA, FQGNSA. In the prospective study, participants were roughly 18 to 100 years old, resided in fewer than 25 geographic areas of the United States, and were enrolled through a virtual design. Cohort assignment in the prospective study relied on participant-reported clinical history from a screening survey and a study questionnaire. Recovered participants in ImmuneRACE Cohort 3 were defined as having two consecutive negative NP/OP PCR tests, clearance from a healthcare professional, or resolution of symptoms. Mobile phlebotomists in the prospective study collected whole blood, serum and a nasopharyngeal or oropharyngeal swab from every participant. Over a roughly two-month period, participants in the prospective study had the option of providing additional blood draws and questionnaires. Blood samples from the prospective study were shipped frozen or at room temperature prior to DNA extraction.

A note on this clone: Its antigen is not yet known. The sample holds no much larger clone one base away, and base qualities are not on file.

The immunoSEQ Assay, a bias-controlled multiplex PCR, was used to amplify TCRbeta CDR3 regions from genomic DNA. The published analysis was carried out like this. Within the assay, amplification of reference gene primers was used to estimate how many nucleated cells each sample contained. To quantify the absolute abundance of each unique TCRbeta CDR3 rearrangement, sequence reads were collapsed and filtered. For each sample, productive Simpson clonality was calculated by taking the square root of Simpson's diversity index across productive rearrangements. The table was pulled from immuneACCESS by TCRdb, which kept in-frame rearrangements only. Such tables lose some clones; where checked, under half of the loss comes from unresolved V genes, and the rest has no known cause. V and J calls and clone size are copied from that table; D and trimming were computed from the DNA. In all, the sample holds about 330,000 clones, and approximately 88% of those were seen once. Jointly, the top ten make up about 5% of the sample.

Recombination joined TRBV7-2 with TRBJ2-5, and TRBD2 aligns with 8 junction nucleotides. The receptor's source is a man aged 25 to 40 who had recovered from COVID-19. Sequencing input: PBMCs or T cells enriched from blood (not recorded which). The CDR3: CASSLSREGQETQYF. The DNA sequence is TGTGCCAGCAGCTTAAGTCGGGAGGGACAAGAGACCCAGTACTTC.